Listed below are T cell receptor beta chains from one sample, sequenced in a study of cytomegalovirus exposure and HLA in healthy donors. Only in-frame clones appear in the TCRdb table, and some are missing; sequencing was by immunoSEQ multiplex PCR. The data contain 150,000 to 200,000 clones, roughly 80% of them singletons. The sample taken for sequencing was PBMCs. These receptors were taken from a woman under 30 in good health and CMV-seropositive. The CDR3 runs from the conserved cysteine through the conserved F or W. D genes are given only for firm matches. Clone size is given for some rows only: seen once, a few or many times, or a class if the clone is expanded.

D,J,V,size,CDR3,DNA
TRBD2,TRBJ2-1,TRBV29-1,NA,CSVLLAGGWNEQFF,TGCAGCGTCCTCCTAGCGGGGGGCTGGAATGAGCAGTTCTTC
TRBD1,TRBJ2-1,TRBV5-1,NA,CASSLDGTGPHNEQFF,TGCGCCAGCAGCTTGGATGGGACAGGGCCCCACAATGAGCAGTTCTTC
NA,TRBJ2-4,TRBV5-1,few,CASSLEGGENIQYF,TGCGCCAGCAGCTTGGAAGGGGGTGAAAACATTCAGTACTTC
TRBD1,TRBJ1-2,TRBV19,NA,CATGPTGVHGYTF,TGTGCCACCGGCCCTACAGGGGTACATGGCTACACCTTC
TRBD2,TRBJ2-5,TRBV7-2,few,CASSLVGLGGGPETQYF,TGTGCCAGCAGCTTAGTTGGTTTGGGCGGGGGTCCGGAGACCCAGTACTTC
NA,TRBJ2-3,TRBV10-3,NA,CAISEPHQGSFTDTQYF,TGTGCCATCAGTGAGCCCCATCAGGGATCCTTCACAGATACGCAGTATTTT
TRBD2,TRBJ2-3,TRBV5-6,NA,CASSSHLPTSGGTDTQYF,TGTGCCAGCAGCTCCCATTTACCGACTAGCGGGGGGACAGATACGCAGTATTTT
NA,TRBJ2-7,TRBV28,NA,CASSHIKGSYEQYF,TGTGCCAGCAGCCATATCAAGGGGTCCTACGAGCAGTACTTC
NA,TRBJ1-1,TRBV18,NA,CASSRNIGDMNTEAFF,TGTGCCAGCTCACGCAACATCGGGGACATGAACACTGAAGCTTTCTTT
NA,TRBJ2-3,TRBV6-6,NA,CASSTRDSLSTDTQYF,TGTGCCAGCAGTACCCGGGACTCGCTTAGCACAGATACGCAGTATTTT
TRBD1,TRBJ2-1,TRBV4-3,NA,CASSQEQGNEQFF,TGCGCCAGCAGCCAGGAACAGGGGAATGAGCAGTTCTTC
NA,TRBJ2-7,TRBV4-2,few,CASSQEWRRTLLEQYF,TGTGCCAGCAGCCAAGAATGGAGGCGAACCCTACTAGAGCAGTACTTC
NA,TRBJ1-2,TRBV6-5,NA,CASSYSAGAWGYTF,TGTGCCAGCAGTTATTCGGCTGGGGCTTGGGGCTACACCTTC
NA,TRBJ2-3,TRBV19,NA,CARPSGGADTQYF,TGTGCCAGACCCTCTGGGGGGGCGGATACGCAGTATTTT
TRBD1,TRBJ1-2,TRBV10-3,NA,CATIGTGTYGYTF,TGTGCCACCATCGGGACAGGGACCTATGGCTACACCTTC
TRBD1,TRBJ2-1,TRBV7-3,NA,CASSLTKDRRNEQFF,TGTGCCAGCAGCTTAACCAAGGACAGGCGCAATGAGCAGTTCTTC
NA,TRBJ2-7,TRBV5-1,NA,CASSSIVSYEQYF,TGCGCCAGCAGCTCGATAGTCTCCTACGAGCAGTACTTC
TRBD2,TRBJ2-2,TRBV11-2,NA,CASSNLAGVNTGELFF,TGTGCCAGCAGCAACCTAGCGGGGGTGAACACCGGGGAGCTGTTTTTT
TRBD2,TRBJ2-1,TRBV4-1,NA,CASSQEGLAGGNNEQFF,TGCGCCAGCAGCCAAGAAGGCCTAGCGGGGGGAAACAATGAGCAGTTCTTC
TRBD1,TRBJ2-7,TRBV27,NA,CASSKQTGAGNEQYF,TGTGCCAGCAGTAAGCAAACAGGGGCAGGGAACGAGCAGTACTTC
NA,TRBJ1-1,TRBV4-1,once,CASSQQGRGGNTEAFF,TGCGCCAGCAGCCAACAGGGGAGGGGTGGGAACACTGAAGCTTTCTTT
TRBD2,TRBJ2-5,TRBV6-5,NA,CATLAGVQETQYF,TGTGCCACCCTAGCGGGGGTACAAGAGACCCAGTACTTC
NA,TRBJ1-1,TRBV4-1,NA,CASSHDRLNTEAFF,TGCGCCAGCAGCCACGACAGACTGAACACTGAAGCTTTCTTT
TRBD2,TRBJ2-5,TRBV5-5,NA,CASSLYSGGFQETQYF,TGTGCCAGCAGCCTCTATAGCGGGGGATTCCAAGAGACCCAGTACTTC
NA,TRBJ2-7,TRBV5-1,NA,CASSLALGGGTYEQYF,TGCGCCAGCAGCTTGGCCTTGGGCGGGGGCACCTACGAGCAGTACTTC